This entry is about one T cell receptor (beta chain). Other DNA sequences from this sample encode an identical CDR3 as well. This CDR3 comprises 13 residues. CDR1 is SGHRS, CDR2 YFSETQ, per germline. The V and J ends lost 5 bases and 3 bases respectively, with 11 bases between them. The data were obtained in a study of blood T cell repertoires in COVID-19. Study details: Material from acute and convalescent COVID-19 was sourced from the United States, Italy and Spain.

This table comes from immunoSEQ multiplex PCR, and its TCRdb copy is limited to in-frame clones, with some not included. The sample has 250,000 to 300,000 clones, about 81% seen once. Adults between about 18 and 89 years of age took part from more than 20 US areas. Categorization into cohorts depended on clinical history that participants reported. This receptor was taken from a man aged 25-45 years with acute COVID-19. Sequenced material: PBMCs or T cells enriched from blood (not recorded which). The V gene is TRBV5-1, the J gene TRBJ1-1, with a tentative D call TRBD1 (6 bases). CDR3 sequence reads: CASSSTGDTEAFF. In nucleotides, the CDR3 is TGCGCCAGCAGTTCGACAGGCGACACTGAAGCTTTCTTT.